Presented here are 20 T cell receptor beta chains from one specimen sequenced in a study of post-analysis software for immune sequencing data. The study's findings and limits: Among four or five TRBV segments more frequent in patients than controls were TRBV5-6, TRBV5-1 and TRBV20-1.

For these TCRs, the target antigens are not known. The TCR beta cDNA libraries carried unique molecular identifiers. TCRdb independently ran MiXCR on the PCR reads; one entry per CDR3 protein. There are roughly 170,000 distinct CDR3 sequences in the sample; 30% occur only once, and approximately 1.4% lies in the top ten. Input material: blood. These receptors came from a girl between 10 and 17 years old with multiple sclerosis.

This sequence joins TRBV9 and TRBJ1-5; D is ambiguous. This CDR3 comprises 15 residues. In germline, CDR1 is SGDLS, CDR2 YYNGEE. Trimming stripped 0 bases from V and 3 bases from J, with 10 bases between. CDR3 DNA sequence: TGTGCCAGCAGCGTAGACTCGTCACACAATCAGCCCCAGCATTTT. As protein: CASSVDSSHNQPQHF.

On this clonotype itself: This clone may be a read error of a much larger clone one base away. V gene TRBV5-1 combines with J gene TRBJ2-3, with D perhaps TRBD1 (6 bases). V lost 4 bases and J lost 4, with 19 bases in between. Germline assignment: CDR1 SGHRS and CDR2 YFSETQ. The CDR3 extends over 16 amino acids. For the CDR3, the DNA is TGCGCCAGCAGCCCTAATGGACAGCCTCTCGCAGATACGCAGTATTTT. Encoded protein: CASSPNGQPLADTQYF.

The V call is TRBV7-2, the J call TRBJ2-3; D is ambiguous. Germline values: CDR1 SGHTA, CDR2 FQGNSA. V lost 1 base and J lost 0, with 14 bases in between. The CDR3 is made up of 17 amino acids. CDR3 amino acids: CASSLVGWYSSTDTQYF. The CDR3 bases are TGTGCCAGCAGCTTAGTGGGGTGGTACTCTAGCACAGATACGCAGTATTTT.

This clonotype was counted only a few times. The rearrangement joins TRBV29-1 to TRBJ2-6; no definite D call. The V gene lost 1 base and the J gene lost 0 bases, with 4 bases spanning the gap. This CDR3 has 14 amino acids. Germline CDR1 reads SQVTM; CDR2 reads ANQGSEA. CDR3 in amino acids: CSVEGVSGANVLTF. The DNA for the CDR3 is TGCAGCGTTGAAGGAGTCTCTGGGGCCAACGTCCTGACTTTC.

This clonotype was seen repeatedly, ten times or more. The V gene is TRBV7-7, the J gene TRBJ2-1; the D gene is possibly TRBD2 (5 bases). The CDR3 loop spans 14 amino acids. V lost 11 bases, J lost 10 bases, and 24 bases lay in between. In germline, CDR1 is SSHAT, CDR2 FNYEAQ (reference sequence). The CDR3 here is CAVSGSRRADEQFF. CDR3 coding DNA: TGTGCCGTGTCGGGATCTCGTCGCGCGGACGAGCAGTTCTTC.

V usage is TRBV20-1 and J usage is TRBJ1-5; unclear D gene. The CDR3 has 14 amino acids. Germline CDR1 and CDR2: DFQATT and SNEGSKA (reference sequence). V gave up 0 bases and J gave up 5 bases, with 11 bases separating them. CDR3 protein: CSARDPREDQPQHF. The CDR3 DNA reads TGCAGTGCTAGAGATCCCCGGGAGGATCAGCCCCAGCATTTT.

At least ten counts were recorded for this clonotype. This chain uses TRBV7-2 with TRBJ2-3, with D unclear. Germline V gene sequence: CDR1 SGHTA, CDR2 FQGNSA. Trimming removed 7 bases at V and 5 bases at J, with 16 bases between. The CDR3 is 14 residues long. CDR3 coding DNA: TGTGCCAGCACTCAATCCTCGCTAAGAGATACGCAGTATTTT. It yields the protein CASTQSSLRDTQYF.

The DNA for the CDR3 is TGTGCCGGATCACTGGGCCGCTCCTACAATGAGCAGTTCTTC. The encoded protein is CAGSLGRSYNEQFF. This chain uses TRBV2 with TRBJ2-1, with D unclear. Trimming removed 11 bases from V and 0 bases from J, with 14 bases in between. Looked up from germline, CDR1 is SNHLY and CDR2 is FYNNEI. This CDR3 has 14 amino acids.

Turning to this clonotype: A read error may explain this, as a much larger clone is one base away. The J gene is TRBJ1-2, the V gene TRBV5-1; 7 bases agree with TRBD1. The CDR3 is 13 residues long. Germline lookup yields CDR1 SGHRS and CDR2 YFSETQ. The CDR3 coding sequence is TGCGCCAGCAGCCAAAGGACAGGTAGCGGCTGCACCTTC. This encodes CASSQRTGSGCTF.

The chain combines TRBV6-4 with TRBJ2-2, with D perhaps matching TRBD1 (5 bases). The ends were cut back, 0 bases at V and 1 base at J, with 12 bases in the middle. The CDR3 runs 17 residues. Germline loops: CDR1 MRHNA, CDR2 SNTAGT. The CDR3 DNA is TGTGCCAGCAGTGACTCCCTGGGTGACAGGAACACCGGGGAGCTGTTTTTT. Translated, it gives CASSDSLGDRNTGELFF.

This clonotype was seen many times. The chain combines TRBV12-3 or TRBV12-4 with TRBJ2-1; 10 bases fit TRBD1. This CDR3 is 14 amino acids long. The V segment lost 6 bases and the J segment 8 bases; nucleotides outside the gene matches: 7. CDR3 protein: CASRRDRGRDEQFF. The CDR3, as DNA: TGTGCCAGCAGGAGGGACAGGGGCAGGGATGAGCAGTTCTTC.

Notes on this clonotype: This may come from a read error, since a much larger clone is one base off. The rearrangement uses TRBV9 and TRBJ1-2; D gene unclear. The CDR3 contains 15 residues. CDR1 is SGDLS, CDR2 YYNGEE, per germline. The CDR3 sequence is CASSGEQRAPYDYTF. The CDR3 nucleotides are TGTGCCAGCAGCGGAGAGCAACGGGCGCCCTATGACTACACCTTC. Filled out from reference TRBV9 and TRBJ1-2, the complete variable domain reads DSGVTQTPKHLITATGQRVTLRCSPRSGDLSVYWYQQSLDQGLQFLIQYYNGEERAKGNILERFSAQQFPDLHSELNLSSLELGDSALYFCASSGEQRAPYDYTFGSGTRLTVV.

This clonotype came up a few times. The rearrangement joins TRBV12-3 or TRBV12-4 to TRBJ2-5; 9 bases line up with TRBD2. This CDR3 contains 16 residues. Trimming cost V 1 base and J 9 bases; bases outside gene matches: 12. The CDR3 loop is CASSLGFGTSSSAQYF. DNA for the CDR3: TGTGCCAGCAGTTTAGGATTTGGGACTAGCTCCTCGGCCCAGTACTTC.

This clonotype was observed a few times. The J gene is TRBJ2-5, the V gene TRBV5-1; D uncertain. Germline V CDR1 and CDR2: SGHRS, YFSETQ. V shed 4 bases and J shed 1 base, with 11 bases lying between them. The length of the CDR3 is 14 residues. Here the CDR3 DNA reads TGCGCCAGCAGCAAGGACGGTATCCAAGAGACCCAGTACTTC. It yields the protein CASSKDGIQETQYF.

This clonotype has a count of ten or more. The CDR3 DNA reads TGTGCCAGCAGTTTAGCGCCGGGTAACCAAGAGACCCAGTACTTC. It yields the protein CASSLAPGNQETQYF. The chain carries TRBV12-3 or TRBV12-4 and TRBJ2-5; no reliable D call. V was pared by 0 bases and J by 0 bases, with 8 bases between. CDR3 length equals 15 residues.

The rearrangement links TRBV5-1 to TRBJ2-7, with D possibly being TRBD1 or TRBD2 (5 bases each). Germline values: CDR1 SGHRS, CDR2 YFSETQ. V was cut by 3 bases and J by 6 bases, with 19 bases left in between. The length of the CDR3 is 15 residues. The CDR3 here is CASSYTGTGNLEQYF. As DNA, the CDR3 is TGCGCCAGCAGCTATACCGGGACGGGGAATCTCGAGCAGTACTTC.

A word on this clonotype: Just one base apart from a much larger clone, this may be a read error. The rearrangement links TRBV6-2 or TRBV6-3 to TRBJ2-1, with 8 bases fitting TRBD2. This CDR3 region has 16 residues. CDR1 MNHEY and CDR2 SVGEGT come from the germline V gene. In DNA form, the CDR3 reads TGTGTCAGCAGCCACCCCCGGGGCGGGGGGCATAATGAGCAGTTCTTC. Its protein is CVSSHPRGGGHNEQFF.

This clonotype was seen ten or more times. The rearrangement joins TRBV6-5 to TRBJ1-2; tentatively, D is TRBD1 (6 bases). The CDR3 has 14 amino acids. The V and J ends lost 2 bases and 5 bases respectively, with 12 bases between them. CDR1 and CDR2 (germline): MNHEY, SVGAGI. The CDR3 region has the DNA TGTGCCAGCAGTTACGGGGGGCCGGCGTATGGCTACACCTTC. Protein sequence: CASSYGGPAYGYTF.

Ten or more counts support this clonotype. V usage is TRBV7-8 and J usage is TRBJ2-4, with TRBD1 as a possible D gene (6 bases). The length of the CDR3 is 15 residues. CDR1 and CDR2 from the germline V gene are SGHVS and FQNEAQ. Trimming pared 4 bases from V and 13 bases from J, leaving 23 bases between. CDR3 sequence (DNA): TGTGCCAGCAGCTCCACAGGGTGGGTTGTGGGGAAGCAGTACTTC. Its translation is CASSSTGWVVGKQYF. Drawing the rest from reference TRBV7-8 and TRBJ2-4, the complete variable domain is GAGVSQSPRYKVAKRGQDVALRCDPISGHVSLFWYQQALGQGPEFLTYFQNEAQLDKSGLPSDRFFAERPEGSVSTLKIQRTQQEDSAVYLCASSSTGWVVGKQYFGAGTRLSVL.

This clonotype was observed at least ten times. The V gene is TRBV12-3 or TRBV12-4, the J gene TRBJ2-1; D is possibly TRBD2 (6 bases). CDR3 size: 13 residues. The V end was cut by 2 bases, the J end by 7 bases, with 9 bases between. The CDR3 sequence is CASSLKGRNEQFF. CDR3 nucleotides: TGTGCCAGCAGTTTAAAAGGGAGGAATGAGCAGTTCTTC.